Each of the 22 T cell receptor beta chains below was sequenced from the same sample in a study of blood T cell repertoires in COVID-19. Using immunoSEQ multiplex PCR, the repertoire was profiled, and TCRdb retains in-frame clones only, with some absent. The table shows roughly 140,000 clones, with less than 85% occurring only once. Sequenced sample: peripheral blood. The receptors were sampled from a human donor in a cohort sampled during active COVID-19.

The V and J genes are TRBV2 and TRBJ1-2, with 7 nucleotides matching TRBD1. This CDR3 region has 14 residues. The trim removed 3 bases at V and 4 bases at J, leaving 5 bases unmatched. The V gene's germline CDR1 is SNHLY and CDR2 FYNNEI. The CDR3: CASSDGQAFYGYTF. The DNA of the CDR3 is TGTGCCAGCAGTGATGGACAGGCTTTCTATGGCTACACCTTC.

V gene TRBV18 combines with J gene TRBJ1-5; D might be TRBD1 (6 bases). The CDR3 totals 15 residues. Trimming took 3 bases from V and 4 from J, leaving 13 bases between them. Germline V lookup: CDR1 KGHSH, CDR2 LQKENI. CDR3 loop: CASSPPGGANQPQHF. The DNA for the CDR3 is TGTGCCAGCTCACCTCCTGGGGGGGCGAATCAGCCCCAGCATTTT.

The V gene is TRBV24-1, the J gene TRBJ2-1, with TRBD2 matching over 16 bases. The germline CDR1 and CDR2 sequences are KGHDR and SFDVKD. The ends lost 3 bases at V and 15 bases at J; junction bases unmatched: 4. This CDR3 has 14 residues. The CDR3 is CATSDGTSGGARFF. The CDR3 DNA follows: TGTGCCACCAGTGATGGGACTAGCGGGGGGGCCCGGTTCTTC.

V gene TRBV25-1 combines with J gene TRBJ1-6; D possibly corresponds to TRBD1 (5 bases). V was cut by 8 bases and J by 7 bases, with 18 bases left in between. The CDR3 is made up of 15 amino acids. Germline values: CDR1 MGHDK, CDR2 SYGVNS. The CDR3 is CASQSDRQKNSPLHF. CDR3 coding DNA: TGTGCCAGCCAAAGTGATCGACAGAAAAATTCACCCCTCCACTTT.

CDR3 in amino acids: CASSYSKVHRTGNPKGCGYTF. CDR3 DNA sequence: TGTGCCAGCAGTTACTCGAAAGTTCACCGGACAGGGAATCCTAAAGGGTGTGGCTACACCTTC. The rearrangement uses TRBV6-8 and TRBJ1-2, with 8 bases aligning to TRBD1. CDR3 length equals 21 residues. Looked up from germline, CDR1 is MNHGY and CDR2 is SAAAGT. Germline trimming cut 0 bases from V and 7 bases from J; bases unmatched to any gene: 25.

The DNA for the CDR3 is TGCGCCAGCAGCCAATTCCCTAAAAAATCTAGCGGGGGATCGTTCGGGGCCAACGTCCTGACTTTC. It translates to CASSQFPKKSSGGSFGANVLTF. This rearrangement joins TRBV4-1 to TRBJ2-6; the match to TRBD2 covers 10 bases. The V segment lost 2 bases and the J segment 4 bases; nucleotides outside the gene matches: 20. Germline assignment: CDR1 MGHRA and CDR2 YSYEKL. The CDR3 has 22 amino acids.

The chain carries TRBV9 and TRBJ1-2; no definite D call. Germline V gene sequence: CDR1 SGDLS, CDR2 YYNGEE. Trimming took 0 bases from V and 4 from J, leaving 10 bases between them. This CDR3 contains 14 residues. CDR3 bases: TGTGCCAGCAGCGTAGGAGCGGGAGGCTATGGCTACACCTTC. Translation gives CASSVGAGGYGYTF.

This chain connects TRBV10-3 to TRBJ1-1, with D tentatively TRBD1 (5 bases). Germline values: CDR1 ENHRY, CDR2 SYGVKD. The CDR3 loop spans 16 amino acids. The V end was cut by 3 bases, the J end by 1 base, with 15 bases between. CDR3: CAISDSGGTANTEAFF. The CDR3 region has the DNA TGTGCCATCAGTGATTCCGGGGGGACGGCGAACACTGAAGCTTTCTTT.

In DNA form, the CDR3 reads TGTGCCATCAGTGCTAGGGTGGCGGGGCAAGAGACCCAGTACTTC. This translates into CAISARVAGQETQYF. This chain joins TRBV10-3 and TRBJ2-5; D might be TRBD2 (6 bases). The ends were cut back, 4 bases at V and 2 bases at J, with 14 bases in the middle. The CDR3 runs 15 residues. In germline, CDR1 is ENHRY, CDR2 SYGVKD.

The chain joins TRBV13 to TRBJ2-2; TRBD1 aligns across 9 bases. V gave up 5 bases and J gave up 7 bases; unmatched junction bases: 17. This CDR3 is built from 18 residues. Germline-derived CDR1 and CDR2 are PRHDT and FYEKMQ (reference sequence). Here the CDR3 reads CASSPKPGTGTQSGELFF. The CDR3 region has the DNA TGTGCCAGCAGCCCGAAACCCGGGACAGGGACTCAAAGCGGGGAGCTGTTTTTT. The full variable domain, completed using reference TRBV13 and TRBJ2-2, is AAGVIQSPRHLIKEKRETATLKCYPIPRHDTVYWYQQGPGQDPQFLISFYEKMQSDKGSIPDRFSAQQFSDYHSELNMSSLELGDSALYFCASSPKPGTGTQSGELFFGEGSRLTVL.

The chain has TRBV7-2 and TRBJ2-7, with 9 positions matching TRBD2. This CDR3 spans 15 amino acids. Germline V gives CDR1 SGHTA, CDR2 FQGNSA. With V trimmed by 2 bases and J by 6 bases, 8 bases remained unmatched. The CDR3 DNA follows: TGTGCCAGCAGCTTAATAGCGGGGGATCTTGGCGAGCAGTACTTC. Protein sequence: CASSLIAGDLGEQYF.

This chain uses TRBV6-6 with TRBJ2-3, with a possible D match to TRBD1 (5 bases). Per germline, CDR1 MNHNY and CDR2 SVGAGI (reference sequence). Trimming removed 7 bases from V and 4 bases from J, with 15 bases in between. This CDR3 region has 14 residues. The CDR3 sequence is CASTLGTGPDTQYF. CDR3 sequence (DNA): TGTGCCAGCACCTTGGGTACAGGTCCAGATACGCAGTATTTT.

The J gene is TRBJ1-6, the V gene TRBV7-9; unclear D gene. Trimming removed 4 bases at V and 8 bases at J, with 6 bases between. Per germline, CDR1 SEHNR and CDR2 FQNEAQ (reference sequence). The CDR3 consists of 12 residues. The CDR3: CASSSNYSPLHF. The CDR3 DNA sequence: TGTGCCAGCAGCTCTAACTATTCACCCCTCCACTTT.

The genes are TRBV5-4 and TRBJ2-2, with no clear D. Looked up from germline, CDR1 is SGHNT and CDR2 is YYREEE (reference sequence). The ends were cut back, 0 bases at V and 9 bases at J, with 12 bases in the middle. This CDR3 is 14 amino acids long. CDR3 DNA sequence: TGTGCCAGCAGCTTGGGATACAGTAACAGGGAGCTGTTTTTT. This sequence encodes CASSLGYSNRELFF.

This clone was seen a few times. The V gene is TRBV7-9, the J gene TRBJ1-1, with a tentative D call TRBD1 (5 bases). V was cut by 5 bases and J by 1 base, with 8 bases left in between. This CDR3 is 13 amino acids long. CDR1 is SEHNR and CDR2 is FQNEAQ in the germline V gene (reference sequence). The CDR3 protein is CASSTTGNTEAFF. CDR3 in DNA: TGTGCCAGCAGCACCACAGGGAACACTGAAGCTTTCTTT.

The count of this clone is one. This rearrangement joins TRBV6-5 to TRBJ1-4; 9 nucleotides align to TRBD1. In germline, CDR1 is MNHEY, CDR2 SVGAGI. The CDR3 has 14 amino acids. The junction had 5 bases not matched to a gene; V was cut back by 6 bases and J by 6 bases. CDR3 nucleotides: TGTGCCAGCAGGAAGACAGGGGGGGATGAAAAACTGTTTTTT. As protein: CASRKTGGDEKLFF.

This chain links TRBV18 with TRBJ2-1; TRBD1 is a possible D gene (6 bases). Germline V gene sequence: CDR1 KGHSH, CDR2 LQKENI. This CDR3 spans 15 amino acids. V was cut by 3 bases and J by 0 bases, with 9 bases left in between. This CDR3 reads CASSPVDSSYNEQFF. The CDR3, as DNA: TGTGCCAGCTCACCCGTGGACAGCTCCTACAATGAGCAGTTCTTC. The whole variable domain, remainder taken from reference TRBV18 and TRBJ2-1, is NAGVMQNPRHLVRRRGQEARLRCSPMKGHSHVYWYRQLPEEGLKFMVYLQKENIIDESGMPKERFSAEFPKEGPSILRIQQVVRGDSAAYFCASSPVDSSYNEQFFGPGTRLTVL.

Comment on this clone: The junction does not match germline at one end; this may be a read error. This rearrangement joins TRBV19 to TRBJ2-1; 8 bases are shared with TRBD2. CDR3 length equals 14 residues. Germline V gene lookup returns CDR1 LNHDA and CDR2 SQIVND (reference sequence). The CDR3 loop is CASSIDLSSGGLVF. The CDR3 DNA follows: TGTGCCAGTAGTATAGATCTATCCAGCGGGGGATTGGTCTTC.

This chain links TRBV6-1 with TRBJ2-7, with D possibly being TRBD1 (6 bases). V lost 3 bases and J 3 bases, leaving 18 bases between the germline ends. CDR1 is MNHNS, CDR2 SASEGT, per germline. There are 16 residues in the CDR3. The CDR3 bases are TGTGCCAGCAGTGACGGCCCCCCGGGACATATCTACGAGCAGTACTTC. Translation: CASSDGPPGHIYEQYF.

This chain connects TRBV7-9 to TRBJ1-1, with D unclear. Trimming took off 2 bases at V and 1 base at J, with 5 bases between the two ends. The CDR3 contains 13 residues. Germline lookup yields CDR1 SEHNR and CDR2 FQNEAQ (reference sequence). CDR3 DNA sequence: TGTGCCAGCAGCTTACCCCAGAACACTGAAGCTTTCTTT. It codes for CASSLPQNTEAFF.

The chain combines TRBV6-6 with TRBJ2-2; TRBD1 matches 7 bases. Germline V gives CDR1 MNHNY, CDR2 SVGAGI (reference sequence). The CDR3 is 14 amino acids. V dropped 6 bases and J dropped 0; count of bases not matched to a gene: 1. CDR3 protein: CASRGTANTGELFF. CDR3 nucleotides: TGTGCCAGCAGGGGGACAGCGAACACCGGGGAGCTGTTTTTT.

The chain employs TRBV9 and TRBJ2-2; 11 bases map to TRBD2. The germline V gene has CDR1 SGDLS and CDR2 YYNGEE. CDR3 length: 17 residues. V shed 3 bases and J 6 bases; nucleotides not matched to a gene: 10. The CDR3 DNA reads TGTGCCAGCAGCGGTAGCGGGGGGGCGTTTGTGTCCGGGGAGCTGTTTTTT. It translates to CASSGSGGAFVSGELFF.